Here is one T cell receptor (beta chain) with its context. The sample is drawn from a study of naive CD8 T cells in extremely preterm neonates. CDR3 size: 16 residues. Germline assignment: CDR1 MGHRA and CDR2 YSYEKL. The V and J ends lost 0 bases and 4 bases respectively, with 14 bases between them. Clones were sequenced by immunoSEQ multiplex PCR, and TCRdb holds only the in-frame ones, with some missing. The sample includes approximately 6,000 clones, around 98% of them seen just once. This receptor was taken from a human donor in good health. This rearrangement joins TRBV4-1 to TRBJ2-3; maybe TRBD2 (5 bases). Sequencing used naive CD8+ T cells from blood. CDR3 region: CASSQDVAGPPDTQYF. CDR3 DNA: TGCGCCAGCAGCCAAGATGTTGCGGGCCCCCCAGATACGCAGTATTTT.